This T cell receptor beta chain comes out of a study of technical replicates of blood from a handful of donors. V was clipped by 3 bases and J by 0 bases, with 6 bases between them. Germline V gives CDR1 SGDLS, CDR2 YYNGEE. The CDR3 totals 14 residues. Assay used: immunoSEQ multiplex PCR; TCRdb lists only in-frame clones, some missing. The data hold approximately 97,000 clones, with roughly 96% observed a single time. The chain combines TRBV9 with TRBJ1-4, with D possibly being TRBD1 (5 bases). The sequencing input was T cells isolated from PBMCs. This clonotype was sampled from a human donor in good health. The CDR3 loop is CASSGQSTNEKLFF. CDR3 DNA sequence: TGTGCCAGCAGCGGACAGTCAACTAATGAAAAACTGTTTTTT.